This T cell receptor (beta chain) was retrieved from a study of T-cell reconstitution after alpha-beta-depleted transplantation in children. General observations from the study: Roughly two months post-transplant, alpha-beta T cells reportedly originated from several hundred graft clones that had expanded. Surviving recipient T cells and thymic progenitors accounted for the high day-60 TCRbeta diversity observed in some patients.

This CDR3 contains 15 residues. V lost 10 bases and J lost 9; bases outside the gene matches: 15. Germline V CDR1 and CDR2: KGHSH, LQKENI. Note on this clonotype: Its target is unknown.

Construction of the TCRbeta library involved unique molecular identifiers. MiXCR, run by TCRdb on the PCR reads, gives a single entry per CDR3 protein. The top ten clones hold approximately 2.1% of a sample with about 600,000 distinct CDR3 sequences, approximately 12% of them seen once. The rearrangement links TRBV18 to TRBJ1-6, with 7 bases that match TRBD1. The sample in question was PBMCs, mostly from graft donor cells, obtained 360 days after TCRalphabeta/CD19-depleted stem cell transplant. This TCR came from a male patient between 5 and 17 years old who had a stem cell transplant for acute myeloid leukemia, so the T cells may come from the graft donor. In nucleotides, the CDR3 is TGTGCCACCGCCCCCCTGACAGGGTATGGTTCACCCCTCCACTTT. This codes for CATAPLTGYGSPLHF.